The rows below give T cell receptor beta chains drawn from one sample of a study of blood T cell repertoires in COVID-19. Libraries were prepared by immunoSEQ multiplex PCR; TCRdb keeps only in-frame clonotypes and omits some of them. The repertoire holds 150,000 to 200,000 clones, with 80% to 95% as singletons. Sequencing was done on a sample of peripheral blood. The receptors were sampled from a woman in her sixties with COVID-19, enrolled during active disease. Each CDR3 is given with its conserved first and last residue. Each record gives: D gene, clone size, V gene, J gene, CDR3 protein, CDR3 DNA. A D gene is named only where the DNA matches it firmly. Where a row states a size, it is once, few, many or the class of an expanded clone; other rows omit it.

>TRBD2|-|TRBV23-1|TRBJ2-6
CARRGGTGANVLTF
TGCGCCAGGCGGGGGGGCACTGGGGCCAACGTCCTGACTTTC
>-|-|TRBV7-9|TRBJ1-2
CASSPEGVGYTF
TGTGCCAGCAGCCCCGAGGGGGTTGGCTACACCTTC
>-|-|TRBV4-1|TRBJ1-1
CASSQTPRWANTEAFF
TGCGCCAGCAGCCAAACCCCCAGGTGGGCGAACACTGAAGCTTTCTTT
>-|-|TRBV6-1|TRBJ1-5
CASSDTWGGHQPQHF
TGTGCCAGCAGTGATACCTGGGGAGGCCATCAGCCCCAGCATTTT
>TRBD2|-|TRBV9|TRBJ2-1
CASSASGASSYNEQFF
TGTGCCAGCAGCGCTAGCGGGGCCAGCTCCTACAATGAGCAGTTCTTC
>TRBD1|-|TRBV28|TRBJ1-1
CASSTGAIEAFF
TGTGCCAGCTCGACAGGGGCGATTGAAGCTTTCTTT
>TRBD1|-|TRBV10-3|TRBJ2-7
CAISETGVPHEQYF
TGTGCCATCAGTGAGACAGGGGTACCCCACGAGCAGTACTTC
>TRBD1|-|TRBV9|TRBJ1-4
CASSDGDSEKLFF
TGTGCCAGCAGCGACGGGGACAGCGAAAAACTGTTTTTT
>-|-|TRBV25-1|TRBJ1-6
CASAAGGPYNSPLHF
TGTGCCAGCGCCGCCGGGGGGCCCTATAATTCACCCCTCCACTTT
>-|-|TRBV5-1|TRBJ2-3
CASRGTSGADTQYF
TGCGCCAGCAGAGGAACTAGTGGAGCAGATACGCAGTATTTT
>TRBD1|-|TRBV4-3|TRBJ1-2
CASSQGSPGGAYYGYTF
TGCGCCAGCAGCCAAGGGTCCCCAGGGGGCGCATACTATGGCTACACCTTC
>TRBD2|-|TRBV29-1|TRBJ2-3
CSVPLTGTRADTQYF
TGCAGCGTTCCTCTCACCGGGACTAGGGCAGATACGCAGTATTTT
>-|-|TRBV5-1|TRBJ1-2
CASSPSAGWPYGYTF
TGCGCCAGCAGCCCGTCGGCAGGGTGGCCATATGGCTACACCTTC
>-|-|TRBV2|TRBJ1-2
CASSEAATWGYTF
TGTGCCAGCAGTGAAGCGGCAACATGGGGCTACACCTTC
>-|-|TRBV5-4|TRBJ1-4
CASSQGSGNEKLFF
TGTGCCAGCAGTCAGGGGTCGGGTAATGAAAAACTGTTTTTT
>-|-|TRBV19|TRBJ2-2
CASKGGLDTGELFF
TGTGCCAGTAAGGGGGGGCTGGACACCGGGGAGCTGTTTTTT
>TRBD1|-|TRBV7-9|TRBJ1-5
CASSLVGTGVQPQHF
TGTGCCAGCAGCTTAGTTGGGACAGGGGTTCAGCCCCAGCATTTT
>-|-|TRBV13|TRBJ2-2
CASSLFGGRVGELFF
TGTGCCAGCAGCTTATTCGGGGGGCGTGTCGGGGAGCTGTTTTTT
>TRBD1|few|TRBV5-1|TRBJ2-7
CASSPGTGGEEAYEQYF
TGCGCCAGCAGCCCAGGGACAGGGGGCGAAGAGGCCTACGAGCAGTACTTC
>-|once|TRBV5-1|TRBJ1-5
CASSLVGASNQPQHF
TGCGCCAGCAGCCTGGTTGGGGCCAGCAATCAGCCCCAGCATTTT
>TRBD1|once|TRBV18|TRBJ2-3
CASSPPNRGRTDTQYF
TGTGCCAGCTCACCACCGAACAGGGGAAGGACAGATACGCAGTATTTT
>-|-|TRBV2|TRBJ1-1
CASRRTDGAAEAFF
TGTGCCAGCAGGAGGACAGACGGGGCAGCTGAAGCTTTCTTT
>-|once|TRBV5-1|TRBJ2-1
CASSPRDINTVNEQFF
TGCGCCAGCAGCCCCAGGGATATAAATACGGTCAATGAGCAGTTCTTC
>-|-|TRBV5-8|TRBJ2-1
CASSSGMSSANYNEQFF
TGTGCCAGCAGCTCCGGCATGTCTAGCGCCAATTACAATGAGCAGTTCTTC
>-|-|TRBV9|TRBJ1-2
CASSVEPRLNYGYTF
TGTGCCAGCAGCGTAGAACCACGACTCAACTATGGCTACACCTTC
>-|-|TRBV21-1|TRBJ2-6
CASNNRQAHMENSGANVLTF
TGTGCCAGCAATAACCGACAGGCCCACATGGAAAACTCTGGGGCCAACGTCCTGACTTTC
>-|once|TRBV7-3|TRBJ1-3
CASSPGTGNTIYF
TGTGCCAGCAGCCCAGGGACAGGAAACACCATATATTTT
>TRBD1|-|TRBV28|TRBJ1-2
CASSSPGQGSYGYTF
TGTGCCAGCAGTTCCCCAGGACAGGGGAGCTATGGCTACACCTTC
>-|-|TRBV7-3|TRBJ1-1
CASSLDGLVTEAFF
TGTGCCAGCAGCTTAGACGGACTTGTCACTGAAGCTTTCTTT
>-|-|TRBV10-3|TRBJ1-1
CAIRDRDDMNTEAFF
TGTGCCATCAGGGACAGAGATGACATGAACACTGAAGCTTTCTTT
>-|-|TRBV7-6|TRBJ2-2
CASSLGGWGAGELFF
TGTGCCAGCAGCTTAGGAGGTTGGGGGGCCGGGGAGCTGTTTTTT
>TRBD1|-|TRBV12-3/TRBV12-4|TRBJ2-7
CASRDRGEGEQYF
TGTGCCAGCCGGGACAGGGGAGAGGGCGAGCAGTACTTC
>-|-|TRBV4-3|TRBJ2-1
CASSQDRRGAGNEQFF
TGCGCCAGCAGCCAAGATAGACGGGGGGCAGGAAATGAGCAGTTCTTC
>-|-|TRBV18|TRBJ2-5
CASSPSETQYF
TGTGCCAGCTCACCCTCGGAGACCCAGTACTTC
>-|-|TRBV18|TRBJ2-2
CASSPTQGGELFF
TGTGCCAGCTCACCGACACAGGGCGGGGAGCTGTTTTTT
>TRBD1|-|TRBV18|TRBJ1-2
CASSRDRDSGYTF
TGTGCCAGCTCGCGCGACAGGGATTCTGGCTACACCTTC
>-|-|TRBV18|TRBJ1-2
CASSPTGDGYTF
TGTGCCAGCTCCCCGACAGGAGATGGCTACACCTTC